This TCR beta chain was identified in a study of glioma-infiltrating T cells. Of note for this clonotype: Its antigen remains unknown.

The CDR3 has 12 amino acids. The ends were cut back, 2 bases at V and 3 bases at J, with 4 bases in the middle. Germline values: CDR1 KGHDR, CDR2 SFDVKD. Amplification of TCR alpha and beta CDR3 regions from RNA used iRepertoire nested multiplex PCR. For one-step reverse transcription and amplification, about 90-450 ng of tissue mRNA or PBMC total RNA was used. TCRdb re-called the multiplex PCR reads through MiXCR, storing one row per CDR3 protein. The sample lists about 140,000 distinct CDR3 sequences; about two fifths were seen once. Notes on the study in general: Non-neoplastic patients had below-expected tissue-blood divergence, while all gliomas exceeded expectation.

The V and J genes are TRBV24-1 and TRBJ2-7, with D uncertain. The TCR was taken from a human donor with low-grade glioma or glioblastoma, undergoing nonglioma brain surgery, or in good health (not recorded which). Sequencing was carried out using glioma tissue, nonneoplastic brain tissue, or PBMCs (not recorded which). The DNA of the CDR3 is TGTGCCACCAGTGATTGGGGCTACGAGCAGTACTTC. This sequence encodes CATSDWGYEQYF.